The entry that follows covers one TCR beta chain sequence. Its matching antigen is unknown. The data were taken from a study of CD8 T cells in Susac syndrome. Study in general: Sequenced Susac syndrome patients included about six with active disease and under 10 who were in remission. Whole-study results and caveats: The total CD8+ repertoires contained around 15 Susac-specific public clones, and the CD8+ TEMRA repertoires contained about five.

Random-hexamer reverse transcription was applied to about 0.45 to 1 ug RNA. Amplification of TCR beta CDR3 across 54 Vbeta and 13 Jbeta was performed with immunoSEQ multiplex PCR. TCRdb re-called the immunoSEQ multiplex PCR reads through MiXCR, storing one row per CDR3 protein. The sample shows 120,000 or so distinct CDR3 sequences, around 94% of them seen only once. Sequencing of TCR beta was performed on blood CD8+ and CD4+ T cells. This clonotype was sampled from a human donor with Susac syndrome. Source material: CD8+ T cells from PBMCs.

CDR3 loop: CSVVSGARYEQYF. CDR3 coding DNA: TGCAGCGTTGTGTCTGGGGCCCGATACGAGCAGTACTTC. The J gene is TRBJ2-7, the V gene TRBV29-1, with D perhaps TRBD1 (5 bases). V was shortened by 4 bases and J by 4 bases, with 14 bases between the two germline ends. Germline CDR1 reads SQVTM; CDR2 reads ANQGSEA. This CDR3 spans 13 amino acids.